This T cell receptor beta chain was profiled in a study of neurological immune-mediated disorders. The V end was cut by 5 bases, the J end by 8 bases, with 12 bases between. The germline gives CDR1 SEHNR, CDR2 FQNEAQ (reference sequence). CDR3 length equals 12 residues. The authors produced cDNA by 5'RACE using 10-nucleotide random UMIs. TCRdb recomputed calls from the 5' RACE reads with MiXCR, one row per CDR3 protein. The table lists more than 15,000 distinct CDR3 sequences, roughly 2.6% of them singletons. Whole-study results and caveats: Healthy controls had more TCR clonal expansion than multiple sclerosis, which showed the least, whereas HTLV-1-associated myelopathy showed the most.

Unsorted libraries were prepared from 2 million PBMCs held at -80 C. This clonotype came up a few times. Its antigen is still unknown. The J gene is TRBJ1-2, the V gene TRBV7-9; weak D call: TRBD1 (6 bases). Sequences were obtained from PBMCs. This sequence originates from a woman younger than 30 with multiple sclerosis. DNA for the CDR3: TGTGCCAGCAGCAGAAACAGGGACGGCTACACCTTC. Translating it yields CASSRNRDGYTF.